This T cell receptor (beta chain) was obtained from a study of immune evolution from preneoplasia to lung adenocarcinoma. Using immunoSEQ multiplex PCR, the repertoire was profiled, and TCRdb retains in-frame clones only, with some absent. The table lists just over 8,500 clones, approximately 79% of them singletons. With V trimmed by 3 bases and J by 9 bases, 4 bases remained unmatched. Germline CDR1 reads LNHNV; CDR2 reads YYDKDF (reference sequence). This CDR3 has 12 amino acids. The sample taken for sequencing was FFPE minimally invasive lung adenocarcinoma tissue. The clonotype originates from a donor at least 70 years old with lung adenocarcinoma. The chain employs TRBV15 and TRBJ1-2; 7 nucleotides agree with TRBD1. Written as DNA, the CDR3 is TGTGCCACCAGCAGGGTACAGGGGAGCTACACCTTC. This gives the protein CATSRVQGSYTF.